Included here is one T cell receptor beta chain sequence, with context. Source study methods: Estimation of nucleated cell counts relied on the amplification of reference gene primers. Sequenced by immunoSEQ multiplex PCR; TCRdb stores in-frame clones only, minus some. That table supplies the V and J calls and clone size; D and trimming were determined from the DNA. The sample shows 170,000 or so clones, roughly 86% of them seen only once. The data were taken from a study of blood T cell repertoires in COVID-19. The wider study: From the United States, Italy and Spain came samples of acute and convalescent COVID-19. Sample material is recorded as cDNA or gDNA derived from T cells, B-cell-depleted T cells, or PBMCs.

There are 13 residues in the CDR3. V was trimmed by 0 bases and J by 11 bases, leaving 8 bases between them. Germline CDR1 LGHDT, CDR2 YNNKEL (reference sequence). The chain carries TRBV3-1 (or the pseudogene TRBV3-2) and TRBJ1-6; no definite D call. The source is a man aged 35 to 55 with active or convalescent COVID-19. Sequencing was carried out using peripheral blood. CDR3 in DNA: TGTGCCAGCAGCCAAGAACCGGGGACACCCCTCCACTTT. Translation gives CASSQEPGTPLHF.